One sample yielded the 27 T cell receptor beta chains listed below, sequenced in a study of human T cells and chemical hapten exposure. TCRdb re-analysed the RACE reads in MiXCR, keeping a single row per CDR3 protein. Among under 450,000 distinct CDR3 sequences, over 6% were seen once, and the ten largest hold 5% to 6%. Regarding time point: patch test 2, 6 weeks after DPC sensitization. Indicated treatment: therapeutic diphenylcyclopropenone sensitization with weekly scalp DPC. This sample comprised whole blood, obtained in connection with sensitization to the hapten diphenylcyclopropenone (DPC). The receptors here all came from a woman younger than 30 with alopecia areata. Some clones in this sample may be carry-over from other donors' samples.

This clonotype has ten or more counts. This chain joins TRBV3-1 and TRBJ1-1; D is perhaps TRBD1 (5 bases). Germline V gives CDR1 LGHDT, CDR2 YNNKEL (reference sequence). The V end lost 4 bases, the J end lost 0 bases, and 12 bases lay between the germline ends. The length of the CDR3 is 15 residues. CDR3 protein: CASSLDRGLNTEAFF. In DNA form, the CDR3 reads TGTGCCAGCAGCCTCGACAGAGGATTGAACACTGAAGCTTTCTTT.

This clonotype was observed at least ten times. This sequence joins TRBV27 and TRBJ1-6; perhaps TRBD1 as D (5 bases). The CDR3 has 14 amino acids. V was trimmed by 0 bases and J by 7 bases, leaving 7 bases between them. In germline, CDR1 is MNHEY, CDR2 SMNVEV (reference sequence). The CDR3 bases are TGTGCCAGCAGTTTATCGGGGCGCAATTCACCCCTCCACTTT. It yields the protein CASSLSGRNSPLHF.

This clonotype was counted at least ten times. The chain employs TRBV20-1 and TRBJ2-1; 8 nucleotides match TRBD2. Germline lookup yields CDR1 DFQATT and CDR2 SNEGSKA (reference sequence). The CDR3 totals 17 residues. V was clipped by 7 bases and J by 2 bases; unmatched bases: 16. CDR3 in amino acids: CSVTPPGGQSPYNEQFF. DNA of the CDR3: TGCAGTGTCACGCCGCCGGGGGGGCAGAGCCCCTACAATGAGCAGTTCTTC.

This clonotype was counted ten times or more. The chain combines TRBV4-1 with TRBJ2-1, with D tentatively TRBD1 or TRBD2 (6 bases each). CDR1 and CDR2 (germline): MGHRA, YSYEKL. The CDR3 runs to 15 residues. V was pared by 1 base and J by 7 bases, with 14 bases between. The CDR3 coding sequence is TGCGCCAGCAGCCAAGTCCGGGGGCCGGAGAATGAGCAGTTCTTC. It is translated as CASSQVRGPENEQFF.

In this sample, this clonotype turned up many times. The chain recombines TRBV7-2 with TRBJ1-6, with no clear D. With 8 bases removed from V and 2 bases from J, the gap between germline ends came to 10 bases. Germline V gene sequence: CDR1 SGHTA, CDR2 FQGNSA. The CDR3 runs 14 residues. The chain's CDR3 is CASLRSPYNSPLHF. The CDR3 coding sequence is TGTGCCAGCCTCAGGTCTCCCTATAATTCACCCCTCCACTTT.

This sequence joins TRBV3-1 and TRBJ2-7; TRBD2 matches at 12 bases. J gave up 6 bases and V 4 bases, and 7 bases lay outside the gene matches. Germline CDR1 and CDR2: LGHDT and YNNKEL (reference sequence). The CDR3 runs 15 residues. DNA of the CDR3: TGTGCCAGCAGCCCTACTAGCGGGGGGCCGCTCGAGCAGTACTTC. This encodes CASSPTSGGPLEQYF.

The chain has TRBV28 and TRBJ2-7, with D possibly TRBD2 on 5 matching bases. CDR3 length equals 18 residues. Germline-derived CDR1 and CDR2 are MDHEN and SYDVKM. V dropped 5 bases and J dropped 7 bases, with 30 bases sitting between them. The CDR3 DNA is TGTGCCAGCAGTCCGGGCCCTAAGACACCCCCGACTACGGGAGAGCAGTACTTC. It is translated as CASSPGPKTPPTTGEQYF.

This clonotype was picked up many times. This chain links TRBV15 with TRBJ2-1, with 10 bases that match TRBD2. The germline V gene encodes CDR1 LNHNV and CDR2 YYDKDF (reference sequence). This CDR3 spans 15 amino acids. J gave up 3 bases and V 2 bases, and 1 base lay outside the gene matches. The CDR3, as DNA: TGTGCCACCAGCAGAAAGCGGGGGGGCTACAATGAGCAGTTCTTC. Residues: CATSRKRGGYNEQFF.

This clonotype was recorded at least ten times. V usage is TRBV7-2 and J usage is TRBJ1-1; TRBD1 matches 7 bases. Germline V gene data show CDR1 as SGHTA and CDR2 as FQGNSA. The CDR3 runs 13 residues. The V and J ends lost 3 bases and 11 bases, in that order; junction bases with no gene match: 9. The DNA for the CDR3 is TGTGCCAGCAGCTTCGCAGGGGGAGGTGAGGCTTTCTTT. Translated, it gives CASSFAGGGEAFF.

This clonotype was seen more than once but under ten times. The chain has TRBV12-3 or TRBV12-4 and TRBJ2-1; 9 bases align to TRBD1. The V and J ends lost 6 bases and 5 bases, in that order; junction bases with no gene match: 5. This CDR3 has 14 amino acids. The CDR3 coding sequence is TGTGCCAGCAGGTACCGGGACAGGGACAATGAGCAGTTCTTC. Protein product: CASRYRDRDNEQFF.

This clonotype was observed at least ten times. This chain connects TRBV3-1 to TRBJ2-7; possibly TRBD1 for D (5 bases). The CDR3 consists of 13 residues. Germline V lookup: CDR1 LGHDT, CDR2 YNNKEL (reference sequence). The V end lost 4 bases, the J end lost 2 bases, and 9 bases lay between the germline ends. The CDR3 sequence: CASSPWGAYEQYF. In DNA form, the CDR3 reads TGTGCCAGCAGCCCGTGGGGCGCCTACGAGCAGTACTTC.

This clonotype was found many times. The chain has TRBV7-2 and TRBJ1-5, with D uncertain. The CDR3 length is 15 residues. In germline, CDR1 is SGHTA, CDR2 FQGNSA. V dropped 1 base and J dropped 0 bases, with 7 bases sitting between them. The CDR3 DNA sequence: TGTGCCAGCAGCTTAGAATCCGATAGCAATCAGCCCCAGCATTTT. Translated, it gives CASSLESDSNQPQHF. Full variable domain (remainder filled in from reference TRBV7-2 and TRBJ1-5): GAGVSQSPSNKVTEKGKDVELRCDPISGHTALYWYRQSLGQGLEFLIYFQGNSAPDKSGLPSDRFSAERTGGSVSTLTIQRTQQEDSAVYLCASSLESDSNQPQHFGDGTRLSIL.

This clonotype has at least ten counts. The chain joins TRBV7-9 to TRBJ2-3; D gene ambiguous. The CDR3 has 12 residues. Trimming took 5 bases from V and 6 from J, leaving 9 bases between them. Germline assignment: CDR1 SEHNR and CDR2 FQNEAQ (reference sequence). The CDR3 is CASSVTVDTQYF. The CDR3 nucleotides read TGTGCCAGCAGCGTTACGGTCGATACGCAGTATTTT.

In its sample, this clonotype was seen many times. The rearrangement uses TRBV4-2 and TRBJ1-1, with D maybe TRBD1 (5 bases). CDR1 and CDR2 from the germline V gene are LGHNA and YNFKEQ. This CDR3 region has 15 residues. With 1 base removed from V and 4 bases from J, the gap between germline ends came to 13 bases. CDR3 nucleotide sequence: TGTGCCAGCAGCCAAGCTACAGGATCTCCCACTGAAGCTTTCTTT. Its translation: CASSQATGSPTEAFF.

This clonotype has a handful of counts. CDR3 protein: CASSLGGAHTEAFF. The CDR3 nucleotides are TGTGCCAGCAGCTTAGGAGGGGCACACACTGAAGCTTTCTTT. The chain joins TRBV7-9 to TRBJ1-1; D is perhaps TRBD1 (5 bases). The germline V gene encodes CDR1 SEHNR and CDR2 FQNEAQ (reference sequence). The CDR3 extends over 14 amino acids. The ends were cut back, 1 base at V and 3 bases at J, with 9 bases in the middle.

This clonotype has at least ten counts. The chain links TRBV11-1 to TRBJ1-1, with a tentative D call TRBD1 (5 bases). Germline V gene data show CDR1 as SGHAT and CDR2 as FQDESV (reference sequence). There are 14 residues in the CDR3. The V end lost 8 bases, the J end lost 6 bases, and 19 bases lay between the germline ends. CDR3 protein: CASAPPYLGAEAFF. The CDR3 DNA reads TGTGCCAGCGCCCCCCCGTACCTAGGGGCTGAAGCTTTCTTT.

V gene TRBV28 combines with J gene TRBJ1-1; no reliable D call. The germline V and J ends were trimmed by 3 bases and 8 bases, with 7 bases remaining between them. The CDR3 has 11 residues. Looked up from germline, CDR1 is MDHEN and CDR2 is SYDVKM. The CDR3 nucleotides are TGTGCCAGCAGTTTCCTTACAGAAGCTTTCTTT. Its protein product is CASSFLTEAFF.

This clonotype appeared many times. The J gene is TRBJ1-1, the V gene TRBV4-2, with 7 positions matching TRBD1. The germline CDR1 and CDR2 sequences are LGHNA and YNFKEQ. The CDR3 totals 17 residues. With V trimmed by 1 base and J by 1 base, 9 bases remained unmatched. CDR3 loop: CASSQALGQQENTEAFF. The CDR3 DNA reads TGTGCCAGCAGCCAAGCATTGGGACAGCAGGAGAACACTGAAGCTTTCTTT.

This clonotype was seen at least ten times. The rearrangement uses TRBV6-5 and TRBJ1-2, with D perhaps TRBD1 (5 bases). CDR3 size: 15 residues. Trimming stripped 5 bases from V and 0 bases from J, with 13 bases between. CDR1 and CDR2 from the germline V gene are MNHEY and SVGAGI. CDR3 sequence reads: CASSAWGRTNYGYTF. DNA for the CDR3: TGTGCCAGCAGTGCCTGGGGGAGGACTAACTATGGCTACACCTTC.

This clonotype was detected a few times. The chain links TRBV20-1 to TRBJ2-1; D call uncertain. Germline assignment: CDR1 DFQATT and CDR2 SNEGSKA (reference sequence). The CDR3 contains 13 residues. The V end was cut by 3 bases, the J end by 2 bases, with 8 bases between. CDR3 amino acids: CSASSGTYNEQFF. The CDR3 region has the DNA TGCAGTGCTAGTTCAGGCACCTACAATGAGCAGTTCTTC.

In its sample, this clonotype was seen many times. This chain uses TRBV7-3 with TRBJ1-2; tentative D call: TRBD1 (5 bases). This CDR3 is 13 amino acids long. Per the germline V gene, CDR1 is SGHTA and CDR2 is FQGTGA. Trimming shortened V by 1 base and J by 10 bases, and 13 bases separated the two germline ends. The CDR3 coding sequence is TGTGCCAGCAGCTTAAAAGGATCAGGGAACTACACCTTC. It yields the protein CASSLKGSGNYTF.

This clonotype was counted many times. The chain links TRBV28 to TRBJ1-1; TRBD1 is a possible D gene (6 bases). This CDR3 region has 16 residues. In germline, CDR1 is MDHEN, CDR2 SYDVKM. Trimming stripped 4 bases from V and 2 bases from J, with 17 bases between. The CDR3 is CASSSITGSRNTEAFF. In DNA, the CDR3 is TGTGCCAGCAGTTCCATAACAGGGTCCCGCAACACTGAAGCTTTCTTT.

In the case of this clonotype: An end of the junction does not agree with germline; a read error may underlie this. This chain joins TRBV18 and TRBJ2-3, with D unclear. This CDR3 region has 13 residues. Germline CDR1 and CDR2: KGHSH and LQKENI. The CDR3, as DNA: TGTGCCAGCTCACCAGCGAGCAGAGATACGCAGTATTTT. Translating it yields CASSPASRDTQYF.

The chain has TRBV6-5 and TRBJ1-4; a possible D gene is TRBD1 (5 bases). The CDR3 is 16 residues long. Germline CDR1 MNHEY, CDR2 SVGAGI. Trimming removed 2 bases at V and 8 bases at J, with 18 bases between. CDR3 loop: CASSYGVIGEGEKLFF. As DNA, the CDR3 is TGTGCCAGCAGTTACGGGGTGATAGGGGAAGGCGAAAAACTGTTTTTT.

A few counts support this clonotype. The chain couples TRBV6-5 to TRBJ2-6; D is perhaps TRBD1 (6 bases). Trimming took off 4 bases at V and 4 bases at J, with 14 bases between the two ends. There are 16 residues in the CDR3. Germline values: CDR1 MNHEY, CDR2 SVGAGI. CDR3 loop: CASSSKQGAGANVLTF. The DNA of the CDR3 is TGTGCCAGCAGTTCTAAACAGGGAGCCGGGGCCAACGTCCTGACTTTC.

This clonotype has only a few counts. This rearrangement joins TRBV5-6 to TRBJ2-3; TRBD2 matches at 8 bases. The germline gives CDR1 SGHDT, CDR2 YYEEEE. J gave up 3 bases and V 4 bases, and 7 bases lay outside the gene matches. The CDR3 contains 15 residues. The CDR3 nucleotides read TGTGCCAGCAGCCTATCCATAGCGGGGACAGATACGCAGTATTTT. This sequence encodes CASSLSIAGTDTQYF.

This chain links TRBV20-1 with TRBJ1-4; 7 bases are a match to TRBD1. The CDR3 is 12 amino acids. The germline V gene encodes CDR1 DFQATT and CDR2 SNEGSKA (reference sequence). CDR3 nucleotides: TGCAGCTGGCAGGGGGATAATGAAAAACTGTTTTTT. Translating gives CSWQGDNEKLFF.